The 2 T cell receptor beta chains listed next were all sequenced from one sample in a study of blood T cell repertoires in COVID-19. The data were produced by immunoSEQ multiplex PCR, yet TCRdb's version contains in-frame clones alone and is incomplete. Of about 110,000 clones in the sample, roughly 84% were seen once. Sequenced input: peripheral blood. These receptors were collected from a human donor in a cohort sampled during active COVID-19.

This clone was found once. This chain joins TRBV5-1 and TRBJ2-1; 9 nucleotides agree with TRBD2. The CDR3 totals 17 residues. The J segment lost 9 bases and the V segment lost 0 bases, leaving 13 bases of the junction unmatched. Germline V lookup: CDR1 SGHRS, CDR2 YFSETQ. The CDR3 loop reads CASSLAPGSSGVSEQFF. Written as DNA, the CDR3 is TGCGCCAGCAGCTTGGCCCCTGGGTCTAGCGGGGTATCTGAGCAGTTCTTC.

The rearrangement joins TRBV27 to TRBJ1-5, with D perhaps TRBD1 (6 bases). The CDR3 runs to 14 residues. V lost 7 bases and J lost 0, with 10 bases in between. Germline CDR1 is MNHEY and CDR2 is SMNVEV (reference sequence). In nucleotides, the CDR3 is TGTGCCAGCAACCAACAGGGTAGCAATCAGCCCCAGCATTTT. Its protein product is CASNQQGSNQPQHF.